This T cell receptor (beta chain) was documented in a study of T cell repertoires in cytomegalovirus infection. The wider study: The public TCR beta signatures pointed to both CMV infection and matching HLA type.

Germline assignment: CDR1 SNHLY and CDR2 FYNNEI. V was trimmed by 4 bases and J by 0 bases, leaving 19 bases between them. The CDR3 sequence is 19 residues long. There are many counts of this clonotype. Its target is not known. Overall study results and limits: Summed frequency of public TCR beta families distinguished CMV carriers with the relevant HLA. In two of eight donors, the top clonotype was HLA-C-restricted CMV-specific.

TCRdb called the reads again in MiXCR, with one record for every CDR3 protein. The table has under 600,000 distinct CDR3 sequences, more than 15% seen once. The sample was CD8+ T cells from PBMCs. This clonotype was obtained from a human donor in good health (CMV status not recorded). Some clones in this sample may be carry-over from other donors' samples. The J gene is TRBJ2-6, the V gene TRBV2; D possibly corresponds to TRBD1 (6 bases). The CDR3 region has the DNA TGTGCCAGCAGTGGAAATATCTGGGACACGGGCTCTGGGGCCAACGTCCTGACTTTC. Its protein is CASSGNIWDTGSGANVLTF. Filled out from reference TRBV2 and TRBJ2-6, the complete variable domain reads EPEVTQTPSHQVTQMGQEVILRCVPISNHLYFYWYRQILGQKVEFLVSFYNNEISEKSEIFDDQFSVERPDGSNFTLKIRSTKLEDSAMYFCASSGNIWDTGSGANVLTFGAGSRLTVL.